This T cell receptor (beta chain) derives from a study of blood T cell repertoires in COVID-19. Study in general: Sites in the United States, Italy and Spain provided acute and convalescent COVID-19 samples. T cells, B-cell-depleted T cells, or PBMCs provided the cDNA or gDNA that served as material.

As handled by the study authors: Reference gene primer amplification gave nucleated cell count estimates. Method: immunoSEQ multiplex PCR; TCRdb's copy keeps in-frame clones and lacks some. V, J and clone size are those of that table, while D and trimming were read from the DNA. The sample has 110,000 to 150,000 clones, 70% to 90% seen once. This CDR3 is 14 amino acids long. Germline V gives CDR1 SGHRS, CDR2 YFSETQ. Germline trimming cut 4 bases from V and 7 bases from J; bases unmatched to any gene: 5. This clonotype was sampled from a man aged 65 to 79 with acute or convalescent COVID-19. The chain links TRBV5-1 to TRBJ1-4; 9 bases fit TRBD1. Specimen: peripheral blood. The CDR3 region is CASSPTGGSEKLFF. In nucleotides, the CDR3 is TGCGCCAGCAGCCCCACAGGGGGCAGTGAAAAACTGTTTTTT.